This T cell receptor beta chain comes out of a study of CD8 T cells in ankylosing spondylitis. Study conclusions and caveats: CD8+ disease-linked clones were present at relatively low frequencies in blood. Blood from ankylosing spondylitis patients appeared to carry a characteristic roughly 8-variant TCR beta motif. Earlier studies detected some motif variants in reactive arthritis synovial fluid and blood.

The V gene lost 0 bases and the J gene lost 2 bases, with 11 bases spanning the gap. CDR3 length equals 15 residues. Germline CDR1 DFQATT, CDR2 SNEGSKA (reference sequence). This clonotype was recorded many times. Its antigen is undetermined. TCRdb reanalysed the 5' RACE reads using MiXCR and keeps one entry per CDR3 protein. This sample has hundreds of thousands of distinct CDR3 sequences; roughly 25% occur once, and the top ten carry about 6.2%. The chain links TRBV20-1 to TRBJ1-5, with D possibly TRBD1 on 5 matching bases. The sample taken for sequencing was blood, either unsorted or a sorted T cell fraction (not recorded which). The sequence was collected from a male donor with ankylosing spondylitis or in good health (not recorded which). Written as DNA, the CDR3 is TGCAGTGCTAGAGAGGACAACATAGGCAATCAGCCCCAGCATTTT. Amino acid sequence: CSAREDNIGNQPQHF.